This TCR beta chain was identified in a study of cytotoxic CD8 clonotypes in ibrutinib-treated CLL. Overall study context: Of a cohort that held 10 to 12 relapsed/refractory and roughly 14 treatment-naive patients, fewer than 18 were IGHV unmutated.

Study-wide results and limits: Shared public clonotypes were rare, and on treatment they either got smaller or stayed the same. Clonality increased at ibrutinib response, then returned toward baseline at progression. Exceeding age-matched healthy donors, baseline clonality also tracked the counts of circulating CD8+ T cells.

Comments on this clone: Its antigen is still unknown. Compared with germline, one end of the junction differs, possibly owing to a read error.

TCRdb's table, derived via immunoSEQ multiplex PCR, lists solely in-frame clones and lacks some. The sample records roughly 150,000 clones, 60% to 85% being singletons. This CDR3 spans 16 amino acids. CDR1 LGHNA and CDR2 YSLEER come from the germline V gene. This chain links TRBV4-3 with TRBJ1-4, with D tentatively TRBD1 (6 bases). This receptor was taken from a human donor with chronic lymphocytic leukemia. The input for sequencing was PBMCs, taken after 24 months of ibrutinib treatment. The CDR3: CASSHLSGTRLGKPFF. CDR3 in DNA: TGCGCCAGCAGCCACCTATCGGGGACAAGATTAGGAAAACCGTTTTTT.